Listed here is a single T cell receptor (beta chain). As yet, its antigen is unknown. This sample is part of a study of TIL therapy for anti-PD-1-resistant metastatic lung cancer. Study-wide findings and caveats: Many TIL product clones were absent from baseline tumor, suggesting clonal contraction.

Sequencing used immunoSEQ v3. Sequencing used immunoSEQ multiplex PCR; TCRdb keeps in-frame clones, though not all of them. In the table there are some 26,000 clones, roughly 63% of which are singletons. This sample's time point: pre-treatment sample, taken before nivolumab and TIL therapy. The tumor samples were excised metastases, mostly pleural nodules or supraclavicular lymph nodes. The sample consisted of tumor tissue, taken at baseline. The source of this sequence is a woman between 30 and 80 years old with non-small cell lung cancer.

The CDR3 spells CASSFYGPERTQYF. DNA for the CDR3: TGCGCCAGCAGCTTCTACGGCCCGGAGCGGACCCAGTACTTC. The gene calls are TRBV5-1 and TRBJ2-5; no reliable D call. Between the trimmed V and J ends, which lost 2 bases and 7 bases, there was a span of 15 bases. Germline lookup yields CDR1 SGHRS and CDR2 YFSETQ. This CDR3 is 14 amino acids long.